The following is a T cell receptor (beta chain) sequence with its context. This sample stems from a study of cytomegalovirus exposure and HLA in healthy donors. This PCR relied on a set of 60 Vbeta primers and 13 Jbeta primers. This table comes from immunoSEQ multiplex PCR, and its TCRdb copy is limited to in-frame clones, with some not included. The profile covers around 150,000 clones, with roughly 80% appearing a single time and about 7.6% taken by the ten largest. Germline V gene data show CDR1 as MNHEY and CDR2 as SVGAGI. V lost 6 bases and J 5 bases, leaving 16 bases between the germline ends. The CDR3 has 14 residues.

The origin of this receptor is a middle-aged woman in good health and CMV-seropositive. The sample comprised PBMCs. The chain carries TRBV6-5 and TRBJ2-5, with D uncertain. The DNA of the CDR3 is TGTGCCAGCAGCCCCGGCTCTGCGGTGGAGACCCAGTACTTC. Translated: CASSPGSAVETQYF.